This T cell receptor beta chain appears in the sequencing data of a study of identical twins. Findings and caveats of the study: Fewer insertions characterized abundant cord blood beta clonotypes, whereas memory repertoires showed none.

This CDR3 region has 14 residues. CDR1 and CDR2 from the germline V gene are SQVTM and ANQGSEA. V lost 6 bases and J lost 0; bases outside the gene matches: 6. Remarks on this clonotype: The antigen is undetermined.

cDNA molecules carried unique molecular identifiers, and template switching added a universal primer site. MiXCR was run by TCRdb on the 5' RACE reads, yielding one entry per CDR3 protein. The sample lists about 660,000 distinct CDR3 sequences, about 9.4% occurring once. These records were also assigned to another study, of yellow fever vaccine responses in identical twins.

This receptor was taken from a woman younger than 35 in good health. Source material: PBMCs. This chain connects TRBV29-1 to TRBJ2-3; 7 bases line up with TRBD1. The CDR3 nucleotides are TGCAGCGTGGCAGGGGGAACTAGCACAGATACGCAGTATTTT. It codes for CSVAGGTSTDTQYF.